Listed here is a single TCR beta chain. No antigen is known for it. These data belong to a study of CD8+CD57+ T cells in acquired aplastic anemia. For CDR3 and TCR beta VDJ profiling, genomic DNA was the template used. TCRdb re-analysed the reads in MiXCR, keeping a single row per CDR3 protein. The sample has about 180,000 distinct CDR3 sequences, around 60% seen once; the top ten hold about two fifths. CD8+CD57+ cell expansion, shown by flow cytometry, had occurred in the patients selected for sequencing. The cohort consisted entirely of patients having severe acquired aplastic anemia. The CDR3 sequence is 13 residues long. The V gene lost 5 bases and the J gene lost 2 bases, with 9 bases spanning the gap. CDR1 and CDR2 (germline): MGHDK, SYGVNS. Study-level points and caveats: Patients and controls shared twenty-nine CD8+ CDR3 sequences.

The sample consisted of sorted CD4+, CD8+, or CD8+CD57+ T cells (not recorded which) from PBMCs. The chain is built from TRBV25-1 and TRBJ2-5; D call uncertain. This TCR came from a human donor with aplastic anemia. CDR3 nucleotide sequence: TGTGCCAGCAGTAAAGTAGGTCAAGAGACCCAGTACTTC. Residues: CASSKVGQETQYF.